This TCR beta chain is from a study of cytomegalovirus exposure and HLA in healthy donors. Regarding the study as a whole: What a later analysis showed was that several of the most significant clusters appeared linked to common viral pathogens. Clonal expansion was found to be greater in HLA-associated TCR beta chains than in equally common others in a later analysis.

Remarks on this clone: Its antigen is still unknown.

Regarding donors, all were healthy bone marrow donors. CDR1 SGHRS and CDR2 YFSETQ come from the germline V gene. Trimming cost V 4 bases and J 0 bases; bases outside gene matches: 10. This CDR3 has 18 residues. The PCR ran on 60 Vbeta and 13 Jbeta primers. In the source study's methods: The authors later counted roughly 77 million unique TCR beta chains, roughly 11 million of them shared. TCRdb keeps only in-frame clones here, not all; method: immunoSEQ multiplex PCR. The D gene and trimming were derived from the DNA, and the V and J assignments and clone size from that table. The sample has approximately 100,000 clones; over 65% are singletons.

This TCR came from a female donor in good health and CMV-seropositive. This sequence joins TRBV5-1 and TRBJ2-5, with 12 positions matching TRBD2. The sequencing input was PBMCs. CDR3 amino acids: CASSRASGGAPYQETQYF. The CDR3 region has the DNA TGCGCCAGCAGCCGCGCTAGCGGGGGGGCCCCGTACCAAGAGACCCAGTACTTC.